These 10 T cell receptor beta chains were all obtained from the same sample, sequenced in a study of blood T cell repertoires in COVID-19. Method: immunoSEQ multiplex PCR; TCRdb's copy keeps in-frame clones and lacks some. The data contain about 170,000 clones, about 87% of them singletons. Sequencing was done on a sample of peripheral blood. Every receptor here comes from a man between 60 and 70 years old with acute or convalescent COVID-19.

The chain's CDR3 is CASGQGTDQPQHF. CDR3 coding DNA: TGTGCCAGCGGACAGGGGACGGATCAGCCCCAGCATTTT. The chain employs TRBV6-5 and TRBJ1-5; TRBD1 matches 9 bases. The junction had 4 bases not matched to a gene; V was cut back by 8 bases and J by 5 bases. This CDR3 is built from 13 residues. CDR1 is MNHEY and CDR2 is SVGAGI in the germline V gene.

V is TRBV11-3 and J is TRBJ2-5, with 9 bases identical to TRBD2. Germline CDR1 reads SGHNT; CDR2 reads YENEEA. CDR3 length: 16 amino acids. V lost 2 bases to trimming and J lost 4 bases; unmatched junction nucleotides: 8. The CDR3 nucleotides are TGTGCCAGCAGCTTATCACGCGGGAGGGTAAGAGAGACCCAGTACTTC. Amino acid sequence: CASSLSRGRVRETQYF.

This chain joins TRBV10-3 and TRBJ1-2; 7 nucleotides align to TRBD1. The CDR3 totals 12 residues. Trimming took 10 bases from V and 10 from J; bases not matched to a gene: 12. Germline loops: CDR1 ENHRY, CDR2 SYGVKD. CDR3 sequence: CATLGGQVIYTF. The CDR3 coding sequence is TGTGCCACCCTGGGAGGACAGGTCATCTACACCTTC.

V usage is TRBV7-9 and J usage is TRBJ1-3, with unresolved D. From germline, CDR1 is SEHNR and CDR2 FQNEAQ (reference sequence). V was shortened by 1 base and J by 0 bases, with 4 bases between the two germline ends. CDR3 length: 14 amino acids. The DNA of the CDR3 is TGTGCCAGCAGCTTAGGAGCCTCTGGAAACACCATATATTTT. It encodes CASSLGASGNTIYF.

The chain carries TRBV6-6 and TRBJ1-2, with 7 bases identical to TRBD1. The CDR3 extends over 16 amino acids. In germline, CDR1 is MNHNY, CDR2 SVGAGI (reference sequence). J gave up 5 bases and V 0 bases, and 9 bases lay outside the gene matches. The CDR3 bases are TGTGCCAGCAGTTACTCGATAGGGCAGGGGGTATATGGCTACACCTTC. Translation gives CASSYSIGQGVYGYTF.

This chain joins TRBV3-1 (or the pseudogene TRBV3-2) and TRBJ1-2; 7 bases match TRBD1. The CDR3 is 15 amino acids. Per germline, CDR1 LGHDT and CDR2 YNNKEL (reference sequence). The trim removed 1 base at V and 0 bases at J, leaving 2 bases unmatched. The DNA for the CDR3 is TGTGCCAGCAGCCAAGGGACAGGTCCTAACTATGGCTACACCTTC. Encoded protein: CASSQGTGPNYGYTF.

The chain is built from TRBV27 and TRBJ2-1; maybe TRBD1 (6 bases). The ends were cut back, 9 bases at V and 4 bases at J, with 22 bases in the middle. CDR1 MNHEY and CDR2 SMNVEV come from the germline V gene (reference sequence). The CDR3 sequence is 16 residues long. In nucleotides, the CDR3 is TGTGCCAGTACCCTTTCCCGGGACACGTCTTACAATGAGCAGTTCTTC. Protein: CASTLSRDTSYNEQFF.

The chain is built from TRBV24-1 and TRBJ2-5; TRBD2 agrees at 7 bases. Germline CDR1 reads KGHDR; CDR2 reads SFDVKD. V lost 9 bases to trimming and J lost 2 bases; unmatched junction nucleotides: 5. This CDR3 is built from 13 residues. The CDR3 spells CATESGTQETQYF. Written as DNA, the CDR3 is TGTGCCACCGAGAGCGGGACTCAAGAGACCCAGTACTTC.

V and J are TRBV30 and TRBJ1-3; D ambiguous. The V end was cut by 0 bases, the J end by 4 bases, with 10 bases between. The germline V gene encodes CDR1 GTSNPN and CDR2 SVGIG (reference sequence). This CDR3 region has 14 residues. CDR3 nucleotide sequence: TGTGCCTGGAGTGTGATTCCGAGGGGAAACACCATATATTTT. Residues: CAWSVIPRGNTIYF.

This chain uses TRBV19 with TRBJ1-2; 10 nucleotides align to TRBD1. Per the germline V gene, CDR1 is LNHDA and CDR2 is SQIVND (reference sequence). The CDR3 is 13 amino acids. Losses at the gene ends were 3 bases for V and 5 bases for J; bases not matched to a gene: 0. The CDR3 sequence: CASSMGQGYGYTF. DNA for the CDR3: TGTGCCAGTAGTATGGGACAGGGGTATGGCTACACCTTC. The full variable domain, in which reference TRBV19 and TRBJ1-2 provide the parts outside the CDR3, is DGGITQSPKYLFRKEGQNVTLSCEQNLNHDAMYWYRQDPGQGLRLIYYSQIVNDFQKGDIAEGYSVSREKKESFPLTVTSAQKNPTAFYLCASSMGQGYGYTFGSGTRLTVV.